Reported below is one T cell receptor (beta chain). Documented treatment: oral pan-JAK inhibitor, 5-10 mg twice daily. These data are taken from a study of CD8+ T cells in alopecia areata. TCR sequencing used cDNA made by reverse transcription of extracted RNA. Sequenced by immunoSEQ multiplex PCR; TCRdb stores in-frame clones only, minus some. The sample holds some 200,000 clones; around 60% are singletons and the top ten take 3.3%. This CDR3 has 13 amino acids. The ends were cut back, 4 bases at V and 3 bases at J, with 12 bases in the middle. The germline gives CDR1 SQVTM, CDR2 ANQGSEA. The sample in question was CD4+ T cells sorted from blood, obtained at week 4, from a patient treated with tofacitinib. V and J are TRBV29-1 and TRBJ1-1; perhaps TRBD1 as D (6 bases). The sequence came from a human donor with alopecia areata. CDR3 loop: CSVGGHADTEAFF. CDR3 DNA sequence: TGCAGCGTTGGGGGACACGCGGACACTGAAGCTTTCTTT. Variable domain in full (rest from reference TRBV29-1 and TRBJ1-1): SAVISQKPSRDICQRGTSLTIQCQVDSQVTMMFWYRQQPGQSLTLIATANQGSEATYESGFVIDKFPISRPNLTFSTLTVSNMSPEDSSIYLCSVGGHADTEAFFGQGTRLTVV.